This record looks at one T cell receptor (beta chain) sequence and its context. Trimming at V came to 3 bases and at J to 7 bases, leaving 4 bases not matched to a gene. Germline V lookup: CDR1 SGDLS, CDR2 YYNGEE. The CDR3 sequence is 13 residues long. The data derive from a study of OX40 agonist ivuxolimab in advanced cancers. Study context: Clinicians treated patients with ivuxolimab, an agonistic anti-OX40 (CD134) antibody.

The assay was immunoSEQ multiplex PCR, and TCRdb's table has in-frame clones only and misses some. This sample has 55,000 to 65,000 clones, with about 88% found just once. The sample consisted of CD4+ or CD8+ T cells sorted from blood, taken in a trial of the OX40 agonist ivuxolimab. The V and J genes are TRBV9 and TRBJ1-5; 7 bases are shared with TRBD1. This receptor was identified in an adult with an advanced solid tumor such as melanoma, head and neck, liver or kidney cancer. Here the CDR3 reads CASSGTGRQPQHF. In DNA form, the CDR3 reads TGTGCCAGCAGCGGGACAGGCCGGCAGCCCCAGCATTTT.